This TCR beta chain is drawn from a study of cytomegalovirus exposure and HLA in healthy donors. PCR employed 60 Vbeta and 13 Jbeta primers. Measured with immunoSEQ multiplex PCR; TCRdb has only the in-frame clones, and not every one. The table includes about 110,000 clones, about 81% detected once. The CDR3 has 14 residues. In germline, CDR1 is SEHNR, CDR2 FQNEAQ (reference sequence). General study points: Associated with HLA alleles at 0.05 false discovery rate in a later analysis were about 17,000 TCR beta sequences.

Concerning this clone: The antigen is unknown. One junction end does not reproduce the germline sequence, and a read error may be involved.

The sequenced sample was PBMCs. The rearrangement links TRBV7-9 to TRBJ1-2, with TRBD1 matching 10 bases. The TCR comes from a man aged 25-45 years in good health and CMV-seropositive. CDR3: CSSSLGQGPEGYTF. CDR3 nucleotides: TGTTCCAGCAGCTTGGGACAGGGGCCAGAAGGCTACACCTTC.